This TCR beta chain derives from a study of T cells in tumors after PD-1 blockade. The V gene's germline CDR1 is SGDLS and CDR2 YYNGEE. This CDR3 contains 14 residues. Germline trimming cut 4 bases from V and 4 bases from J; bases unmatched to any gene: 3. Some clones are missing from TCRdb's copy, which holds only in-frame ones; the method was immunoSEQ multiplex PCR. The sample holds 55,000 to 70,000 clones; about four fifths are singletons and the top ten take around an eighth. This chain connects TRBV9 to TRBJ2-2; 8 nucleotides agree with TRBD1. Sequencing was performed on PBMCs, taken before anti-PD-1 treatment. This TCR was recovered from a human donor with basal cell carcinoma. CDR3 nucleotides: TGTGCCAGCAGCCTGACAGGGGTCACCGGGGAGCTGTTTTTT. As protein: CASSLTGVTGELFF.